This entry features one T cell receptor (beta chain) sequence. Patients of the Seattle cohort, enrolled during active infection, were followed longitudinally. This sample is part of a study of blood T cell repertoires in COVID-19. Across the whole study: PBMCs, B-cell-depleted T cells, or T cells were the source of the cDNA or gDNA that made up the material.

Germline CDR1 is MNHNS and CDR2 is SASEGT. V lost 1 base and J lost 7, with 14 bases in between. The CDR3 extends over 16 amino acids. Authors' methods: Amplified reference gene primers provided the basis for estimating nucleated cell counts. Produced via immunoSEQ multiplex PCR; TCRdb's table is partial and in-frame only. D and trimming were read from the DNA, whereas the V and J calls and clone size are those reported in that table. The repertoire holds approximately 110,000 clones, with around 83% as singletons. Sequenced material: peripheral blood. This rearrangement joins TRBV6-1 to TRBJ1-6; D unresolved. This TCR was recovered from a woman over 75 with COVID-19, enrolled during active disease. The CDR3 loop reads CASSEEGGSINSPLHF. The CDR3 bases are TGTGCCAGCAGTGAAGAAGGAGGCAGCATCAATTCACCCCTCCACTTT.